The 9 T cell receptor beta chains below all came from one sample that was sequenced in a study of vaccination and CD4 T cells after COVID-19. Antigens for these TCRs are unknown. Oncomine TCR Beta short-read sequencing was applied to DNA from cultured CD4+ T cells. Using its own MiXCR run on the PCR reads, TCRdb lists one record per CDR3 protein. The table has some 13,000 distinct CDR3 sequences, around 40% seen once. Indicated treatment: approximately 11-day PBMC culture with coronavirus spike peptide pools or control peptides (ViraFEST assay). The sequences come from CD4+ T cells from blood, cultured in vitro, collected before SARS-CoV-2 vaccination. The receptors were sampled from a human donor who had recovered from COVID-19.

The chain combines TRBV20-1 with TRBJ1-1; possible D gene TRBD1, 6 bases. V shed 0 bases and J shed 3 bases, with 14 bases lying between them. Per the germline V gene, CDR1 is DFQATT and CDR2 is SNEGSKA (reference sequence). The CDR3 consists of 15 residues. The CDR3 spells CSARDSGGIDTEAFF. The CDR3 DNA reads as TGCAGTGCTAGAGATTCTGGGGGCATTGACACTGAAGCTTTCTTT.

The V gene is TRBV11-3, the J gene TRBJ2-2, with no clear D. V was cut by 5 bases and J by 8 bases, with 18 bases left in between. Per the germline V gene, CDR1 is SGHNT and CDR2 is YENEEA. The CDR3 has 15 residues. Here the CDR3 reads CASSPGPTDGGELFF. The CDR3 DNA follows: TGTGCCAGCAGCCCCGGGCCCACGGACGGAGGGGAGCTGTTTTTT.

The rearrangement uses TRBV28 and TRBJ1-5; the match to TRBD1 covers 8 bases. Germline V gene lookup returns CDR1 MDHEN and CDR2 SYDVKM. Trimming at V came to 5 bases and at J to 2 bases, leaving 8 bases not matched to a gene. This CDR3 contains 16 residues. The CDR3 protein is CASSEHRGSGNQPQHF. Written as DNA, the CDR3 is TGTGCCAGCAGTGAGCACAGGGGGTCGGGCAATCAGCCCCAGCATTTT.

The J gene is TRBJ1-1, the V gene TRBV7-2; D not certain. V was trimmed by 5 bases and J by 4 bases, leaving 8 bases between them. The CDR3 sequence is 12 residues long. From germline, CDR1 is SGHTA and CDR2 FQGNSA. CDR3 in amino acids: CASSLAGTEAFF. CDR3 DNA sequence: TGTGCCAGCAGCCTGGCGGGCACTGAAGCTTTCTTT. Full variable domain (rest looked up from reference TRBV7-2 and TRBJ1-1): GAGVSQSPSNKVTEKGKDVELRCDPISGHTALYWYRQSLGQGLEFLIYFQGNSAPDKSGLPSDRFSAERTGGSVSTLTIQRTQQEDSAVYLCASSLAGTEAFFGQGTRLTVV.

The V gene is TRBV7-2, the J gene TRBJ1-6; no definite D call. The CDR3 runs 15 residues. Germline lookup yields CDR1 SGHTA and CDR2 FQGNSA. V was pared by 5 bases and J by 5 bases, with 13 bases between. CDR3: CASSPIGGNNSPLHF. The CDR3 region has the DNA TGTGCCAGCAGCCCCATTGGAGGGAATAATTCACCCCTCCACTTT.

The DNA for the CDR3 is TGTGCCAGCAGCTTAGGTAGAATGACCGGGGAGCTGTTTTTT. This translates into CASSLGRMTGELFF. The rearrangement joins TRBV11-3 to TRBJ2-2; no definite D call. V lost 1 base to trimming and J lost 5 bases, with 8 bases between them. The germline gives CDR1 SGHNT, CDR2 YENEEA. The CDR3 consists of 14 residues. The full variable domain, in which reference TRBV11-3 and TRBJ2-2 provide the parts outside the CDR3, is EAGVVQSPRYKIIEKKQPVAFWCNPISGHNTLYWYLQNLGQGPELLIRYENEEAVDDSQLPKDRFSAERLKGVDSTLKIQPAELGDSAVYLCASSLGRMTGELFFGEGSRLTVL.

The J gene is TRBJ2-7, the V gene TRBV28; a possible D gene is TRBD2 (5 bases). Trimming pared 8 bases from V and 8 bases from J, leaving 22 bases between. CDR3 length: 14 residues. Germline V gene lookup returns CDR1 MDHEN and CDR2 SYDVKM. Here the CDR3 reads CASVGGRTAAQQYF. The DNA of the CDR3 is TGTGCCAGCGTTGGAGGCCGGACGGCTGCCCAGCAGTACTTC.

The CDR3 reads CASSRGLAGGTGELFF. In DNA form, the CDR3 reads TGTGCCAGCAGCCGAGGACTAGCGGGAGGCACCGGGGAGCTGTTTTTT. V gene TRBV7-3 combines with J gene TRBJ2-2; TRBD2 agrees at 14 bases. Unmatched junction bases numbered 3, after V lost 5 bases and J lost 4 bases. Germline lookup yields CDR1 SGHTA and CDR2 FQGTGA. CDR3 size: 16 residues.

The chain combines TRBV10-3 with TRBJ1-5, with 9 bases aligning to TRBD1. This CDR3 spans 12 amino acids. The germline V gene encodes CDR1 ENHRY and CDR2 SYGVKD. V shed 10 bases and J 5 bases; nucleotides not matched to a gene: 3. The CDR3, as DNA: TGTGCCACCAGACAGGGGGATCAGCCCCAGCATTTT. It yields the protein CATRQGDQPQHF.